The present T cell receptor beta chain was sequenced within a study of vaccination and CD4 T cells after COVID-19. Study background: In culture, cells were exposed to overlapping spike peptides from SARS-CoV-2, HCoV-NL63, HCoV-OC43 and HCoV-229E.

Findings and caveats of the study: In median terms, SARS-CoV-2-reactive clonotypes went from about 20 to 38, a nonsignificant rise.

As to treatment: roughly 11-day PBMC culture with coronavirus spike peptide pools or control peptides (ViraFEST assay). The CDR3 has 13 residues. V was trimmed by 1 base and J by 6 bases, leaving 10 bases between them. In germline, CDR1 is DFQATT, CDR2 SNEGSKA (reference sequence). To note about this clonotype: The antigen is undetermined.

At the Johns Hopkins FTIC core, DNA taken from cultured CD4+ T cells was sequenced by way of the Oncomine TCR Beta short-read assay. A single record per CDR3 protein comes from TCRdb applying MiXCR to the PCR reads. The table includes around 5,000 distinct CDR3 sequences, 25% detected once. Sequences were derived from CD4+ T cells from blood, cultured in vitro, sampled after SARS-CoV-2 vaccination. This sequence originates from a human donor who had recovered from COVID-19. The chain is built from TRBV20-1 and TRBJ2-1; no firm D call. CDR3 loop: CSARGVRSNEQFF. The CDR3 DNA reads TGCAGTGCTAGAGGTGTGCGGTCCAATGAGCAGTTCTTC.